These 13 T cell receptor beta chains originate from one sample sequenced in a study of T cells in narcolepsy. The data were produced by immunoSEQ multiplex PCR, yet TCRdb's version contains in-frame clones alone and is incomplete. The table records about 32,000 clones, more than 75% of them present only once. Sequencing used CD45RA- memory CD4+ T cells from PBMCs. Every receptor here comes from a human donor with narcolepsy.

V is TRBV5-6 and J is TRBJ1-5; a possible D gene is TRBD1 (5 bases). This CDR3 contains 14 residues. Trimming took 4 bases from V and 2 from J, leaving 10 bases between them. Germline loops: CDR1 SGHDT, CDR2 YYEEEE. This CDR3 is CASSNRGGNQPQHF. CDR3 coding DNA: TGTGCCAGCAGCAATAGAGGGGGCAATCAGCCCCAGCATTTT.

The V call is TRBV15, the J call TRBJ2-6, with D unclear. Trimming cost V 9 bases and J 4 bases, with 10 bases left between them. Germline V gene lookup returns CDR1 LNHNV and CDR2 YYDKDF (reference sequence). CDR3 length: 13 residues. The CDR3: CATRESGANVLTF. The CDR3 DNA reads TGTGCCACTAGGGAATCGGGGGCCAACGTCCTGACTTTC.

J is TRBJ2-5 and V is TRBV5-1; D tentatively reads TRBD1 or TRBD2 (7 bases each). V gave up 5 bases and J gave up 5 bases, with 22 bases separating them. CDR3 length: 16 amino acids. Germline values: CDR1 SGHRS, CDR2 YFSETQ. The CDR3 loop reads CASSFTGEGSKETQYF. The CDR3 nucleotides are TGCGCCAGCAGTTTTACAGGGGAGGGTTCGAAGGAGACCCAGTACTTC. The full variable domain, completed using reference TRBV5-1 and TRBJ2-5, is KAGVTQTPRYLIKTRGQQVTLSCSPISGHRSVSWYQQTPGQGLQFLFEYFSETQRNKGNFPGRFSGRQFSNSRSEMNVSTLELGDSALYLCASSFTGEGSKETQYFGPGTRLLVL.

This chain links TRBV27 with TRBJ1-1, with D tentatively TRBD1 (6 bases). Germline lookup yields CDR1 MNHEY and CDR2 SMNVEV (reference sequence). V was trimmed by 6 bases and J by 11 bases, leaving 19 bases between them. The CDR3 has 13 residues. The CDR3 bases are TGTGCCAGCAGCCAGGGGAGGCCTCCAAGGGCTTTCTTT. Protein: CASSQGRPPRAFF.

V usage is TRBV30 and J usage is TRBJ2-3, with D possibly being TRBD1 (7 bases). Germline V gives CDR1 GTSNPN, CDR2 SVGIG (reference sequence). V lost 7 bases, J lost 6 bases, and 14 bases lay in between. CDR3 length: 12 amino acids. CDR3 bases: TGTGCCTCTCACCCAGGGGGGGATACGCAGTATTTT. Protein sequence: CASHPGGDTQYF.

This clone came up a few times. The rearrangement uses TRBV12-2 and TRBJ2-1; TRBD2 is the table's D call and was not checked against the DNA. TRBV12-2 is tagged as a pseudogene. There are 11 residues in the CDR3. The DNA of the CDR3 is TGTGCATCCCGAGGCGAGGATGAGCAGTTCTTC. Protein: CASRGEDEQFF.

The rearrangement joins TRBV7-3 to TRBJ2-3; TRBD1 agrees at 10 bases. Germline V CDR1 and CDR2: SGHTA, FQGTGA. Unmatched junction bases numbered 6, after V lost 5 bases and J lost 1 base. The CDR3 spans 16 residues. The CDR3 sequence is CASSPSGTGGTDTQYF. In DNA, the CDR3 is TGTGCCAGCAGCCCCTCCGGGACAGGGGGCACAGATACGCAGTATTTT. Full variable domain (remainder filled in from reference TRBV7-3 and TRBJ2-3): GAGVSQTPSNKVTEKGKYVELRCDPISGHTALYWYRQSLGQGPEFLIYFQGTGAADDSGLPNDRFFAVRPEGSVSTLKIQRTERGDSAVYLCASSPSGTGGTDTQYFGPGTRLTVL.

The CDR3 DNA reads as TGTGCCAGCAGCTTAGCCAGGGGCGGTGAGCAGTTCTTC. Translating it yields CASSLARGGEQFF. This chain links TRBV7-2 with TRBJ2-1; tentative D call: TRBD1 (6 bases). V was cut by 0 bases and J by 9 bases, with 9 bases left in between. Germline CDR1 reads SGHTA; CDR2 reads FQGNSA. The CDR3 has 13 amino acids.

The chain uses TRBV11-3 and TRBJ1-1; D is uncertain. This CDR3 is built from 13 residues. V shed 5 bases and J shed 5 bases, with 12 bases lying between them. Germline values: CDR1 SGHNT, CDR2 YENEEA. CDR3 protein: CASSRPGRTEAFF. The DNA of the CDR3 is TGTGCCAGCAGCCGCCCAGGTCGGACTGAAGCTTTCTTT.

V usage is TRBV7-9 and J usage is TRBJ1-1, with D possibly being TRBD1 (5 bases). The CDR3 is made up of 15 amino acids. Germline V gives CDR1 SEHNR, CDR2 FQNEAQ (reference sequence). V was trimmed by 4 bases and J by 1 base, leaving 13 bases between them. The CDR3 spells CASSSFPGTNTEAFF. For the CDR3, the DNA is TGTGCCAGCAGCTCCTTTCCAGGGACGAACACTGAAGCTTTCTTT.

The chain recombines TRBV6-5 with TRBJ1-5; D is ambiguous. V lost 2 bases, J lost 5 bases, and 7 bases lay in between. The germline V gene has CDR1 MNHEY and CDR2 SVGAGI. The CDR3 runs to 13 residues. CDR3 sequence: CASSYGSDQPQHF. The CDR3 coding sequence is TGTGCCAGCAGTTACGGGAGTGATCAGCCCCAGCATTTT.

The chain couples TRBV9 to TRBJ1-5; tentative D call: TRBD1 (5 bases). The V end was cut by 4 bases, the J end by 0 bases, with 11 bases between. CDR3 size: 15 residues. The germline CDR1 and CDR2 sequences are SGDLS and YYNGEE. In nucleotides, the CDR3 is TGTGCCAGCAGCCCTGGGGGGTATAGCAATCAGCCCCAGCATTTT. It yields the protein CASSPGGYSNQPQHF.

This chain links TRBV7-9 with TRBJ2-7, with 8 positions matching TRBD1. The germline V gene encodes CDR1 SEHNR and CDR2 FQNEAQ (reference sequence). The CDR3 runs to 14 residues. J was trimmed by 9 bases and V by 5 bases; bases with no gene match: 12. The CDR3 loop reads CASSPQGQARGQYF. The CDR3, as DNA: TGTGCCAGCAGCCCCCAGGGACAGGCGCGCGGGCAGTACTTC.